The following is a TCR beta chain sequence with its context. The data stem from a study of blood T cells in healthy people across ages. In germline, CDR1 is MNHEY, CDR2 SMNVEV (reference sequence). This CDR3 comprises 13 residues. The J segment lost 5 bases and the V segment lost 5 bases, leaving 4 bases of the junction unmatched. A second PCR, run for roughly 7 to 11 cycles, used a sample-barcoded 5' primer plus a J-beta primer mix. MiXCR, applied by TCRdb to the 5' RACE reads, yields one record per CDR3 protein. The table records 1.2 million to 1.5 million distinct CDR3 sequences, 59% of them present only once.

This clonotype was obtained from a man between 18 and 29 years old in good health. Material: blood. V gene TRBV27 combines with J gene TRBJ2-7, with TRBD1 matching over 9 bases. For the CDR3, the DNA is TGTGCCAGCAGTGACAGGGGGGCACACGAGCAGTACTTC. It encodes CASSDRGAHEQYF.